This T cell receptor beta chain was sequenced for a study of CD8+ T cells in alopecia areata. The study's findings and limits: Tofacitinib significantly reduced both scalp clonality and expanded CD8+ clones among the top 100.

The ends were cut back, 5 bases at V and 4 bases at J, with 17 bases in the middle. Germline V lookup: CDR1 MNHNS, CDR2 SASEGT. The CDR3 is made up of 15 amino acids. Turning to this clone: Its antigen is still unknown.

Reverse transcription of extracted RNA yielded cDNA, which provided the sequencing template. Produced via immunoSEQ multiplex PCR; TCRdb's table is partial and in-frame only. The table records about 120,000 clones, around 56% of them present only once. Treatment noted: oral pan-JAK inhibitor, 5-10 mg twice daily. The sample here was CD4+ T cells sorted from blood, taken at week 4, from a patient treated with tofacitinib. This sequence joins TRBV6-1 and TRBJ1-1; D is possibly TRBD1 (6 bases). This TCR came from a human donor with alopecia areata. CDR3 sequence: CASSLHRGGSTEAFF. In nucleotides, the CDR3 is TGTGCCAGCAGTCTCCACCGAGGGGGTTCCACTGAAGCTTTCTTT.